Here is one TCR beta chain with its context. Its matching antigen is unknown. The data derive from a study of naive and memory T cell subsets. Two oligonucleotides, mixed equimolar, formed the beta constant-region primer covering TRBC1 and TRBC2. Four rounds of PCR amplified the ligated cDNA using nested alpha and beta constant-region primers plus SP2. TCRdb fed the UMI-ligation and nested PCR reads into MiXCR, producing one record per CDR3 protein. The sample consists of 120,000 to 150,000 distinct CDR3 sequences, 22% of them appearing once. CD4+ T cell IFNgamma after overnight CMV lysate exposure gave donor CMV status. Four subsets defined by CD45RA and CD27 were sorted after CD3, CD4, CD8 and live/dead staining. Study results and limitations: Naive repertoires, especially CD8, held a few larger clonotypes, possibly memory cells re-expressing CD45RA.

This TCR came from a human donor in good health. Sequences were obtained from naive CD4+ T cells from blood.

The CDR3 loop reads CASSFGGGETQYF. In nucleotides, the CDR3 is TGTGCCAGCAGTTTCGGGGGGGGAGAGACCCAGTACTTC. The chain carries TRBV9 and TRBJ2-5; TRBD2 matches 8 bases. The ends lost 5 bases at V and 4 bases at J; junction bases unmatched: 4. Per the germline V gene, CDR1 is SGDLS and CDR2 is YYNGEE. The CDR3 loop spans 13 amino acids.